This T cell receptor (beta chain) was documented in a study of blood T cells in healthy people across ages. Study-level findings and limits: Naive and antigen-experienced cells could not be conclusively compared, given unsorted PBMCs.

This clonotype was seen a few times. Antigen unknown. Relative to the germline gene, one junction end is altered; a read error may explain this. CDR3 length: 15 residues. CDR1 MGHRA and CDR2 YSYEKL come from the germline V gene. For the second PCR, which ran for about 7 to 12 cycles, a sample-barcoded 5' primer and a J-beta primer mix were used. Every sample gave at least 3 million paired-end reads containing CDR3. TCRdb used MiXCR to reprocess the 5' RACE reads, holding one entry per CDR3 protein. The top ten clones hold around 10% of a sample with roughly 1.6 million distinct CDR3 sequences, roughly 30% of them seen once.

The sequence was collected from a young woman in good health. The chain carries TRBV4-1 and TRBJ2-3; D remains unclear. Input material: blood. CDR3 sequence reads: CANSHGLVGLDTQYF. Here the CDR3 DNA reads TGCGCCAACAGCCACGGTCTAGTCGGTCTAGATACGCAGTATTTT.